These 24 T cell receptor beta chains originate from one sample sequenced in a study of cytomegalovirus exposure and HLA in healthy donors. PCR used 60 Vbeta primers and 13 Jbeta primers. TCRdb keeps only in-frame clones here, not all; method: immunoSEQ multiplex PCR. The repertoire consists of about 130,000 clones, with about 80% occurring once and the leading ten covering around 4.1%. The sample comprised PBMCs. The receptors stem from a woman in her 40s in good health and CMV-seronegative.

The chain combines TRBV4-1 with TRBJ1-1; D not resolved. Germline V lookup: CDR1 MGHRA, CDR2 YSYEKL. V shed 4 bases and J shed 4 bases, with 19 bases lying between them. This CDR3 has 16 amino acids. The CDR3 sequence is CASSPIGRDIRTEAFF. The CDR3 DNA follows: TGCGCCAGCAGCCCGATTGGGAGAGACATTCGCACTGAAGCTTTCTTT.

This clone was observed once. The chain uses TRBV7-6 and TRBJ2-2; 8 positions agree with TRBD2. The CDR3 is 14 amino acids. The J segment lost 5 bases and the V segment lost 5 bases, leaving 4 bases of the junction unmatched. From germline, CDR1 is SGHVS and CDR2 FNYEAQ. The CDR3: CASSRGGRTGELFF. The DNA of the CDR3 is TGTGCCAGCAGCCGCGGGGGGAGGACCGGGGAGCTGTTTTTT.

The V call is TRBV2, the J call TRBJ1-2, with a possible D match to TRBD1 (5 bases). Germline CDR1 and CDR2: SNHLY and FYNNEI. Trimming took 9 bases from V and 4 from J, leaving 15 bases between them. This CDR3 contains 13 residues. CDR3 nucleotide sequence: TGTGCCAGAGGGACGGGGGGAGTCTATGGCTACACCTTC. Translation: CARGTGGVYGYTF.

The chain employs TRBV15 and TRBJ1-3; no firm D call. Trimming shortened V by 5 bases and J by 4 bases, and 12 bases separated the two germline ends. Germline V gives CDR1 LNHNV, CDR2 YYDKDF (reference sequence). The CDR3 extends over 14 amino acids. DNA for the CDR3: TGTGCCACCAGCCATTGGGAGCCCGGAAACACCATATATTTT. It is translated as CATSHWEPGNTIYF.

The rearrangement links TRBV19 to TRBJ2-1; 7 bases align to TRBD2. The germline V gene has CDR1 LNHDA and CDR2 SQIVND (reference sequence). CDR3 length: 15 residues. Trimming cost V 0 bases and J 4 bases; bases outside gene matches: 3. CDR3: CASSIDRGLYNEQFF. CDR3 DNA sequence: TGTGCCAGTAGTATAGATCGGGGACTATACAATGAGCAGTTCTTC.

The chain is built from TRBV7-2 and TRBJ2-1; maybe TRBD2 (6 bases). The CDR3 has 15 amino acids. Looked up from germline, CDR1 is SGHTA and CDR2 is FQGNSA. Trimming took off 1 base at V and 6 bases at J, with 13 bases between the two ends. As DNA, the CDR3 is TGTGCCAGCAGCTTAGAGGGGCGACTAGGCAATGAGCAGTTCTTC. This sequence encodes CASSLEGRLGNEQFF. The entire variable domain, with the rest obtained from reference TRBV7-2 and TRBJ2-1, is as follows: GAGVSQSPSNKVTEKGKDVELRCDPISGHTALYWYRQSLGQGLEFLIYFQGNSAPDKSGLPSDRFSAERTGGSVSTLTIQRTQQEDSAVYLCASSLEGRLGNEQFFGPGTRLTVL.

The chain uses TRBV2 and TRBJ1-5, with D unresolved. Germline V gene data show CDR1 as SNHLY and CDR2 as FYNNEI. The CDR3 has 13 residues. With 6 bases removed from V and 4 bases from J, the gap between germline ends came to 10 bases. The CDR3 DNA follows: TGTGCCAGCAGGCCCCCGGGTAATCAGCCCCAGCATTTT. Encoded protein: CASRPPGNQPQHF.

V is TRBV7-3 and J is TRBJ2-1; TRBD1 agrees at 7 bases. V gave up 4 bases and J gave up 15 bases; unmatched junction bases: 6. In germline, CDR1 is SGHTA, CDR2 FQGTGA. CDR3 size: 11 residues. The CDR3 here is CASSSGTAAFF. CDR3 coding DNA: TGTGCCAGCAGCTCCGGGACAGCTGCGTTCTTC.

The rearrangement uses TRBV2 and TRBJ2-3; D remains ambiguous. V lost 6 bases to trimming and J lost 2 bases, with 6 bases between them. The CDR3 is 12 residues long. Germline loops: CDR1 SNHLY, CDR2 FYNNEI. CDR3 sequence reads: CASSLTTDTQYF. Here the CDR3 DNA reads TGTGCCAGCAGCCTAACCACAGATACGCAGTATTTT.

This sequence joins TRBV28 and TRBJ1-5; maybe TRBD1 (5 bases). The germline CDR1 and CDR2 sequences are MDHEN and SYDVKM. The CDR3 is 14 amino acids. V lost 6 bases to trimming and J lost 7 bases, with 16 bases between them. The CDR3 DNA follows: TGTGCCAGCAGGCACGCGCAGGGTGGACAGCCCCAGCATTTT. This encodes CASRHAQGGQPQHF.

The chain recombines TRBV29-1 with TRBJ2-5; tentatively, D is TRBD1 (6 bases). The CDR3 length is 15 residues. Trimming stripped 4 bases from V and 1 base from J, with 16 bases between. Germline V CDR1 and CDR2: SQVTM, ANQGSEA. The CDR3 DNA is TGCAGCGTTGCGGGAACAGGGAAACTCCAAGAGACCCAGTACTTC. It yields the protein CSVAGTGKLQETQYF.

J is TRBJ2-7 and V is TRBV27; 12 positions match TRBD2. The trim removed 2 bases at V and 1 base at J, leaving 6 bases unmatched. The CDR3 consists of 17 residues. The V gene's germline CDR1 is MNHEY and CDR2 SMNVEV (reference sequence). CDR3 sequence reads: CASSLLLAGGRSYEQYF. Written as DNA, the CDR3 is TGTGCCAGCAGTTTACTACTAGCGGGAGGCCGTTCCTACGAGCAGTACTTC.

The J gene is TRBJ1-1, the V gene TRBV29-1, with 9 nucleotides matching TRBD1. CDR1 is SQVTM and CDR2 is ANQGSEA in the germline V gene. The length of the CDR3 is 13 residues. V was pared by 6 bases and J by 5 bases, with 7 bases of the junction left unmatched. The CDR3 here is CSVARQGGTEAFF. DNA for the CDR3: TGCAGCGTGGCCCGACAGGGGGGAACTGAAGCTTTCTTT.

This clone was seen once. V is TRBV6-7 and J is TRBJ2-2; no reliable D call. TRBV6-7 counts as an open reading frame of uncertain function. This CDR3 region has 15 residues. The germline V and J ends were trimmed by 2 bases and 8 bases, with 15 bases remaining between them. The chain's CDR3 is CASSYPTCPPGELFF. CDR3 bases: TGTGCCAGCAGTTACCCGACTTGCCCGCCGGGGGAGCTGTTTTTT.

In DNA form, the CDR3 reads TGCGCCAGCAGCCCTCGGGACAGGGTCTCCTACGAGCAGTACTTC. Translated: CASSPRDRVSYEQYF. The chain employs TRBV5-1 and TRBJ2-7, with TRBD1 matching 9 bases. This CDR3 is built from 15 residues. V gave up 4 bases and J gave up 0 bases; unmatched junction bases: 5. Germline-derived CDR1 and CDR2 are SGHRS and YFSETQ.

The count of this clone is one. The chain joins TRBV7-2 to TRBJ2-3, with D maybe TRBD2 (5 bases). Trimming removed 5 bases from V and 5 bases from J, with 14 bases in between. Germline V CDR1 and CDR2: SGHTA, FQGNSA. The CDR3 has 14 amino acids. CDR3 region: CASSQAALGDTQYF. The CDR3 region has the DNA TGTGCCAGCAGCCAAGCGGCCCTCGGAGATACGCAGTATTTT.

This clone was recorded only once. The chain combines TRBV19 with TRBJ2-2; D might be TRBD1 (5 bases). The ends were cut back, 7 bases at V and 7 bases at J, with 16 bases in the middle. Germline loops: CDR1 LNHDA, CDR2 SQIVND (reference sequence). This CDR3 contains 14 residues. The CDR3 sequence is CASTPQGYGGELFF. The CDR3 DNA follows: TGTGCCAGTACCCCTCAGGGATATGGCGGGGAGCTGTTTTTT.

The rearrangement joins TRBV18 to TRBJ1-2; D is possibly TRBD1 (5 bases). Looked up from germline, CDR1 is KGHSH and CDR2 is LQKENI. The CDR3 has 13 residues. V shed 1 base and J shed 7 bases, with 10 bases lying between them. The CDR3 DNA follows: TGTGCCAGCTCACCACGGCAGGGTCTTGGCTACACCTTC. Translation gives CASSPRQGLGYTF.

To note about this clone: At one boundary the junction diverges from the germline segment, which might be a read error. The V and J genes are TRBV29-1 and TRBJ1-3; D possibly corresponds to TRBD1 (6 bases). The germline V gene encodes CDR1 SQVTM and CDR2 ANQGSEA. The CDR3 length is 14 residues. CDR3 residues: CSVEGGLVGNTIYF. In DNA, the CDR3 is TGCAGCGTCGAAGGGGGGCTAGTGGGAAACACCATATATTTT.

This clone has a single count. V gene TRBV6-6 combines with J gene TRBJ1-2; D is uncertain. The CDR3 loop spans 10 amino acids. Trimming removed 7 bases at V and 3 bases at J, with 3 bases between. Germline lookup yields CDR1 MNHNY and CDR2 SVGAGI (reference sequence). The CDR3 DNA is TGTGCCAGCACCGACTATGGCTACACCTTC. Translating it yields CASTDYGYTF.

This chain links TRBV4-1 with TRBJ1-3, with 8 bases identical to TRBD1. CDR1 and CDR2 from the germline V gene are MGHRA and YSYEKL. CDR3 size: 15 residues. The junction had 10 bases not matched to a gene; V was cut back by 2 bases and J by 10 bases. CDR3 DNA: TGCGCCAGCAGCCAATGGGGACAGGCCGGTCGGACCATATATTTT. Residues: CASSQWGQAGRTIYF.

This clone was counted a few times. This CDR3 reads CASRRGQTEAFF. The DNA of the CDR3 is TGTGCCAGCCGCAGGGGGCAGACTGAAGCTTTCTTT. The genes are TRBV19 and TRBJ1-1, with TRBD1 matching 8 bases. Germline CDR1 and CDR2: LNHDA and SQIVND (reference sequence). The J segment lost 5 bases and the V segment lost 9 bases, leaving 5 bases of the junction unmatched. There are 12 residues in the CDR3.

This clone was found once. The chain joins TRBV28 to TRBJ2-2; 7 bases are a match to TRBD1. Germline loops: CDR1 MDHEN, CDR2 SYDVKM. The CDR3 runs 15 residues. Trimming cost V 5 bases and J 4 bases; bases outside gene matches: 7. CDR3: CASSLRGLRTGELFF. DNA for the CDR3: TGTGCCAGCAGTCTTAGGGGGCTTCGCACCGGGGAGCTGTTTTTT.

This chain connects TRBV4-2 to TRBJ1-5; D is possibly TRBD1 (5 bases). Trimming cost V 3 bases and J 0 bases, with 15 bases left between them. CDR1 and CDR2 from the germline V gene are LGHNA and YNFKEQ. The CDR3 sequence is 17 residues long. For the CDR3, the DNA is TGTGCCAGCAGCCAGACCTCACAGGTAAATAGCAATCAGCCCCAGCATTTT. Protein product: CASSQTSQVNSNQPQHF.